This section outlines one T cell receptor (beta chain) sequence together with its context. This entry is derived from a study of blood T cell repertoires in COVID-19. Study summary: PBMCs, B-cell-depleted T cells, or T cells provided the cDNA or gDNA that made up the material.

Original handling: How many nucleated cells were present was estimated from reference gene primer amplification. TCRdb keeps only in-frame clones here, not all; method: immunoSEQ multiplex PCR. That table gives V, J and clone size, and the DNA gave D and trimming. The table records about 81,000 clones, 91% of them present only once. Germline assignment: CDR1 MNHEY and CDR2 SVGAGI. The CDR3 spans 16 residues. J gave up 9 bases and V 2 bases, and 13 bases lay outside the gene matches. Sequenced material: peripheral blood. This TCR was sampled from a woman in her forties or fifties in a cohort sampled during active COVID-19. V and J are TRBV6-5 and TRBJ2-1; 7 bases are a match to TRBD1. The CDR3 protein is CASSYRVNRGRGEQFF. The CDR3 coding sequence is TGTGCCAGCAGTTACCGGGTAAACAGGGGACGGGGTGAGCAGTTCTTC.